This TCR beta chain came from a study of early T cells in non-severe SARS-CoV-2 infection. TCRdb re-analysed the 5' RACE reads in MiXCR, keeping a single row per CDR3 protein. Of around 70,000 distinct CDR3 sequences listed, more than 9% are singletons. This clonotype showed up many times. The TCR originated in an adult who was a healthcare worker with PCR-confirmed SARS-CoV-2 infection or an uninfected control (not recorded which). Sequencing used whole blood.

CDR3 region: CASRLPGGGNQPQHF. CDR3 coding DNA: TGTGCCAGCAGACTCCCAGGGGGCGGCAATCAGCCCCAGCATTTT. The V gene is TRBV28, the J gene TRBJ1-5; 8 bases agree with TRBD1. The germline V gene has CDR1 MDHEN and CDR2 SYDVKM. The CDR3 runs to 15 residues. V was clipped by 6 bases and J by 2 bases; unmatched bases: 6.